This T cell receptor (beta chain) derives from a study of blood T cell repertoires in COVID-19. The V end was cut by 3 bases, the J end by 2 bases, with 9 bases between. The germline V gene encodes CDR1 KGHSH and CDR2 LQKENI. The CDR3 spans 14 residues. Produced via immunoSEQ multiplex PCR; TCRdb's table is partial and in-frame only. The sample consists of nearly 300,000 clones, around nine tenths of them appearing once. Cohort assignment relied on participant-reported clinical history. The clonotype originates from a woman between 50 and 59 years old who had been exposed to COVID-19. Material: PBMCs or T cells enriched from blood (not recorded which). The rearrangement links TRBV18 to TRBJ2-3, with D hard to call. CDR3 region: CASSPRPNTDTQYF. Written as DNA, the CDR3 is TGTGCCAGCTCACCGAGGCCCAACACAGATACGCAGTATTTT.